Presented here are 15 T cell receptor beta chains from one specimen sequenced in a study of T cell responses to AZD1222 COVID-19 vaccine (dated by TCRdb to the early 2020s). What this sample's time point label stands for: baseline before first vaccination. To prepare the library, the immunoSEQ multiplex PCR assay was applied. Drawn from immuneACCESS, this table holds only the in-frame rearrangements with V and J called that TCRdb kept. Clones are partly lost; checked studies trace under half to an unresolved V gene and leave the rest unexplained. The sample data list around 100,000 clones, and roughly 87% of these were observed just once. More than 4.5% of the sample is held by the ten biggest clonotypes. This material consisted of peripheral blood, taken on day 0 of AZD1222 vaccination. These receptors were obtained from an adult in good health.

The rearrangement links TRBV29-1 to TRBJ2-5; 14 bases are a match to TRBD2. Trimming removed 6 bases from V and 3 bases from J; junction bases left unmatched: 6. Germline-derived CDR1 and CDR2 are SQVTM and ANQGSEA. The CDR3 totals 15 residues. In DNA form, the CDR3 reads TGCAGCGTCGGGACTAGCGGGGGTTTTGAAGAGACCCAGTACTTC. It translates to CSVGTSGGFEETQYF.

The chain employs TRBV21-1 and TRBJ2-7; TRBD2, the D gene given by the table, was not confirmed from the DNA. TRBV21-1 is labeled a pseudogene. The CDR3 loop spans 16 amino acids. CDR3 coding DNA: TGTGCCAGCAGCAAAGGTCCTGCGGGGAGGGGATACGAGCAGTACTTC. Translated: CASSKGPAGRGYEQYF.

The V call is TRBV7-6, the J call TRBJ1-3; perhaps TRBD1 as D (6 bases). V was clipped by 3 bases and J by 0 bases, with 9 bases between them. This CDR3 spans 15 amino acids. Germline V lookup: CDR1 SGHVS, CDR2 FNYEAQ. The CDR3 reads CASSLSGASGNTIYF. The CDR3 region has the DNA TGTGCCAGCAGCTTGTCGGGGGCCTCTGGAAACACCATATATTTT.

This chain joins TRBV11-3 and TRBJ2-1, with D perhaps matching TRBD2 (6 bases). Trimming took off 4 bases at V and 8 bases at J, with 18 bases between the two ends. Germline-derived CDR1 and CDR2 are SGHNT and YENEEA. This CDR3 is 15 amino acids long. This CDR3 is CASSSRAGGLDEQFF. In DNA form, the CDR3 reads TGTGCCAGCAGCTCGCGGGCCGGGGGTCTCGATGAGCAGTTCTTC. Drawing the rest from reference TRBV11-3 and TRBJ2-1, the complete variable domain is EAGVVQSPRYKIIEKKQPVAFWCNPISGHNTLYWYLQNLGQGPELLIRYENEEAVDDSQLPKDRFSAERLKGVDSTLKIQPAELGDSAVYLCASSSRAGGLDEQFFGPGTRLTVL.

This clone was recorded once. This chain joins TRBV7-3 and TRBJ2-4, with D possibly being TRBD2 (6 bases). Germline V gene sequence: CDR1 SGHTA, CDR2 FQGTGA. The V and J ends lost 5 bases and 3 bases respectively, with 14 bases between them. The CDR3 sequence is 15 residues long. CDR3 residues: CASSDNSGDKNIQYF. The DNA of the CDR3 is TGTGCCAGCAGCGATAATAGCGGAGACAAAAACATTCAGTACTTC.

V gene TRBV14 combines with J gene TRBJ2-7, with 8 nucleotides matching TRBD1. In germline, CDR1 is SGHDN, CDR2 FVKESK. V was clipped by 5 bases and J by 4 bases; unmatched bases: 4. The length of the CDR3 is 13 residues. In DNA, the CDR3 is TGTGCCAGCAGCACGGACAGGGATTACGAGCAGTACTTC. It translates to CASSTDRDYEQYF.

This chain connects TRBV18 to TRBJ2-7, with TRBD2 as a possible D gene (6 bases). Germline CDR1 is KGHSH and CDR2 is LQKENI. The CDR3 extends over 14 amino acids. Trimming removed 6 bases from V and 2 bases from J, with 14 bases in between. The CDR3, as DNA: TGTGCCAGCTCTCGGGGGATATCCACCTACGAGCAGTACTTC. Translating gives CASSRGISTYEQYF.

V is TRBV6-1 and J is TRBJ1-4, with 7 bases lining up with TRBD1. Germline CDR1 MNHNS, CDR2 SASEGT. Trimming removed 4 bases from V and 0 bases from J; junction bases left unmatched: 11. This CDR3 region has 18 residues. The CDR3 DNA reads TGTGCCAGCAGTGGGGGTCAGGGGGATCCCGCAACTAATGAAAAACTGTTTTTT. Translated, it gives CASSGGQGDPATNEKLFF.

The CDR3 here is CASRGRRVSGNTIYF. The CDR3 DNA reads as TGTGCCAGCCGGGGGCGGAGGGTCTCTGGAAACACCATATATTTT. J is TRBJ1-3 and V is TRBV2; D might be TRBD1 (6 bases). In germline, CDR1 is SNHLY, CDR2 FYNNEI. This CDR3 has 15 residues. The V and J ends lost 8 bases and 0 bases respectively, with 14 bases between them.

The CDR3 loop is CASSQSCGLEVSRRHNEQFF. As DNA, the CDR3 is TGCGCCAGCAGTCAATCTTGTGGGCTGGAAGTATCCCGGAGGCACAATGAGCAGTTCTTC. The rearrangement links TRBV23-1 to TRBJ2-1; tentatively, D is TRBD2 (5 bases). TRBV23-1 is classed as an ORF, of uncertain function. This CDR3 has 20 residues. V lost 0 bases and J 5 bases, leaving 26 bases between the germline ends.

The genes are TRBV25-1 and TRBJ1-2; D gene uncertain. V was shortened by 4 bases and J by 2 bases, with 8 bases between the two germline ends. The CDR3 covers 13 residues. The germline V gene encodes CDR1 MGHDK and CDR2 SYGVNS. The CDR3: CASSVGSNYGYTF. The DNA of the CDR3 is TGTGCCAGCAGTGTGGGTAGCAACTATGGCTACACCTTC.

V gene TRBV18 combines with J gene TRBJ2-7, with TRBD2 as a possible D gene (5 bases). Germline lookup yields CDR1 KGHSH and CDR2 LQKENI. The CDR3 spans 13 residues. Trimming stripped 6 bases from V and 4 bases from J, with 13 bases between. For the CDR3, the DNA is TGTGCCAGCTCTGATCGTGAGGGATACGAGCAGTACTTC. It is translated as CASSDREGYEQYF.

This clone was counted once. The J gene is TRBJ1-1, the V gene TRBV11-2; tentative D call: TRBD1 (5 bases). Germline loops: CDR1 SGHAT, CDR2 FQNNGV. Trimming removed 1 base at V and 8 bases at J, with 17 bases between. This CDR3 region has 15 residues. CDR3 DNA: TGTGCCAGCAGCTTAGGTGGAGTTGGATGGGGGGAAGCTTTCTTT. Translation: CASSLGGVGWGEAFF.

The chain uses TRBV7-9 and TRBJ1-4; D is uncertain. V lost 1 base to trimming and J lost 3 bases, with 9 bases between them. Germline V gene data show CDR1 as SEHNR and CDR2 as FQNEAQ (reference sequence). The CDR3 length is 15 residues. CDR3 coding DNA: TGTGCCAGCAGCTTAGTGGGCAGCCCTAATGAAAAACTGTTTTTT. This encodes CASSLVGSPNEKLFF. Full variable domain (remainder filled in from reference TRBV7-9 and TRBJ1-4): DTGVSQNPRHKITKRGQNVTFRCDPISEHNRLYWYRQTLGQGPEFLTYFQNEAQLEKSRLLSDRFSAERPKGSFSTLEIQRTEQGDSAMYLCASSLVGSPNEKLFFGSGTQLSVL.

The CDR3 spells CASSPASGGTDTQYF. DNA for the CDR3: TGTGCCAGCAGCCCGGCTAGCGGGGGCACAGATACGCAGTATTTT. The chain is built from TRBV9 and TRBJ2-3; TRBD2 matches at 9 bases. V lost 4 bases to trimming and J lost 1 base; unmatched junction nucleotides: 4. Germline CDR1 SGDLS, CDR2 YYNGEE. The CDR3 totals 15 residues.